One and the same sample provided the 30 T cell receptor beta chains below, sequenced in a study of cytomegalovirus exposure and HLA in healthy donors. 13 Jbeta primers and 60 Vbeta primers were used for the PCR. Profiling relied on immunoSEQ multiplex PCR, and the TCRdb table lists in-frame clones only, not all of them. The sample yields 85,000 to 130,000 clones, 65% to 85% seen once. Sequenced material: PBMCs. Receptors originate from a male donor in good health and CMV-seropositive.

This chain connects TRBV2 to TRBJ2-5; 7 positions agree with TRBD2. CDR1 is SNHLY, CDR2 FYNNEI, per germline. This CDR3 has 14 amino acids. V shed 7 bases, J shed 2 bases, and the junction held 7 bases outside the gene matches. CDR3 in amino acids: CASTPGLGQETQYF. The CDR3 bases are TGTGCCAGCACCCCTGGACTAGGGCAAGAGACCCAGTACTTC. Drawing the rest from reference TRBV2 and TRBJ2-5, the complete variable domain is EPEVTQTPSHQVTQMGQEVILRCVPISNHLYFYWYRQILGQKVEFLVSFYNNEISEKSEIFDDQFSVERPDGSNFTLKIRSTKLEDSAMYFCASTPGLGQETQYFGPGTRLLVL.

DNA for the CDR3: TGTGCCAGCAGCCCGAATAGAAAAGAGACCCAGTACTTC. This sequence encodes CASSPNRKETQYF. J is TRBJ2-5 and V is TRBV28; no clear D. This CDR3 is built from 13 residues. Looked up from germline, CDR1 is MDHEN and CDR2 is SYDVKM. V lost 6 bases and J 3 bases, leaving 11 bases between the germline ends.

The chain combines TRBV30 with TRBJ2-2; D perhaps matches TRBD2 (7 bases). Germline V gene sequence: CDR1 GTSNPN, CDR2 SVGIG (reference sequence). Trimming stripped 8 bases from V and 10 bases from J, with 20 bases between. The CDR3 runs to 13 residues. CDR3 residues: CALSGAGVTELFF. The DNA for the CDR3 is TGTGCCCTGAGCGGGGCAGGGGTGACGGAGCTGTTTTTT.

V is TRBV5-5 and J is TRBJ2-2, with D unresolved. Trimming removed 4 bases at V and 0 bases at J, with 7 bases between. In germline, CDR1 is SGHKS, CDR2 YYEKEE (reference sequence). The CDR3 runs 14 residues. The CDR3 is CASSGDTNTGELFF. The CDR3 DNA sequence: TGTGCCAGCAGCGGTGACACGAACACCGGGGAGCTGTTTTTT.

This chain uses TRBV7-2 with TRBJ2-7; D uncertain. The CDR3 consists of 17 residues. Per germline, CDR1 SGHTA and CDR2 FQGNSA. The V end was cut by 7 bases, the J end by 3 bases, with 25 bases between. This CDR3 reads CASMNKRWQASYYEQYF. As DNA, the CDR3 is TGTGCCAGCATGAATAAACGCTGGCAGGCGAGTTACTACGAGCAGTACTTC.

This rearrangement joins TRBV7-2 to TRBJ1-4; 7 positions agree with TRBD1. Looked up from germline, CDR1 is SGHTA and CDR2 is FQGNSA. V dropped 5 bases and J dropped 8; count of bases not matched to a gene: 8. CDR3 length: 14 residues. The CDR3 reads CASSKTGMEEKLFF. CDR3 coding DNA: TGTGCCAGCAGCAAGACAGGGATGGAGGAAAAACTGTTTTTT.

This clone has only one observation. The chain joins TRBV6-6 to TRBJ2-3; 7 nucleotides agree with TRBD2. This CDR3 has 14 residues. Germline V CDR1 and CDR2: MNHNY, SVGAGI (reference sequence). Unmatched junction bases numbered 5, after V lost 6 bases and J lost 2 bases. The CDR3 region is CASRRTSDTDTQYF. In DNA, the CDR3 is TGTGCCAGCAGGAGAACTAGCGACACAGATACGCAGTATTTT.

The table lists this clone with a few counts. The chain is built from TRBV14 and TRBJ2-7; 7 positions match TRBD1. The CDR3 is made up of 18 amino acids. The V and J ends lost 6 bases and 0 bases, in that order; junction bases with no gene match: 17. Germline V lookup: CDR1 SGHDN, CDR2 FVKESK. The CDR3 loop is CASSPTHGQDESSYEQYF. CDR3 bases: TGTGCCAGCAGTCCTACTCACGGACAGGACGAAAGCTCCTACGAGCAGTACTTC.

The chain uses TRBV15 and TRBJ2-7; 10 bases line up with TRBD1. CDR1 and CDR2 from the germline V gene are LNHNV and YYDKDF (reference sequence). This CDR3 spans 15 amino acids. The junction had 10 bases not matched to a gene; V was cut back by 8 bases and J by 3 bases. The CDR3 region has the DNA TGTGCCACCTCGGGGGACAGGGGACCTGGCTACGAGCAGTACTTC. Protein product: CATSGDRGPGYEQYF.

CDR3 DNA sequence: TGTGCCAGCTCCAGGGACAGGCTTAGCACAGATACGCAGTATTTT. It encodes CASSRDRLSTDTQYF. The chain is built from TRBV6-5 and TRBJ2-3; 8 positions match TRBD1. This CDR3 is built from 15 residues. V lost 8 bases, J lost 0 bases, and 7 bases stayed unmatched. Germline V lookup: CDR1 MNHEY, CDR2 SVGAGI.

In this sample, this clone turned up a few times. V and J are TRBV6-6 and TRBJ2-3; tentatively, D is TRBD1 (5 bases). This CDR3 has 16 residues. CDR1 and CDR2 from the germline V gene are MNHNY and SVGAGI (reference sequence). V was shortened by 0 bases and J by 2 bases, with 12 bases between the two germline ends. For the CDR3, the DNA is TGTGCCAGCAGTTACTCTCGCGGTGGGGCCACAGATACGCAGTATTTT. It specifies CASSYSRGGATDTQYF.

The V and J genes are TRBV7-8 and TRBJ2-1; 16 bases match TRBD2. Trimming cost V 5 bases and J 4 bases; bases outside gene matches: 11. The CDR3 contains 19 residues. The germline CDR1 and CDR2 sequences are SGHVS and FQNEAQ. The DNA of the CDR3 is TGTGCCAGCAGCCCGGGTTCCGGGACTAGCGGGGGGGCTTACAATGAGCAGTTCTTC. Translated, it gives CASSPGSGTSGGAYNEQFF. The full variable domain, rest sourced from reference TRBV7-8 and TRBJ2-1, is GAGVSQSPRYKVAKRGQDVALRCDPISGHVSLFWYQQALGQGPEFLTYFQNEAQLDKSGLPSDRFFAERPEGSVSTLKIQRTQQEDSAVYLCASSPGSGTSGGAYNEQFFGPGTRLTVL.

The chain couples TRBV6-1 to TRBJ2-7, with D possibly matching TRBD1 (6 bases). The CDR3 covers 15 residues. The germline V gene has CDR1 MNHNS and CDR2 SASEGT. V was trimmed by 10 bases and J by 0 bases, leaving 19 bases between them. CDR3 amino acids: CATLMGQGYSYEQYF. In nucleotides, the CDR3 is TGTGCCACCCTGATGGGACAAGGGTACTCCTACGAGCAGTACTTC.

This sequence joins TRBV2 and TRBJ1-4; TRBD1 might be the D (6 bases). V was cut by 7 bases and J by 5 bases, with 11 bases left in between. The CDR3 has 13 amino acids. Germline CDR1 reads SNHLY; CDR2 reads FYNNEI. The CDR3 nucleotides are TGTGCCAGCACCCGGGGGGGCAATGAAAAACTGTTTTTT. This sequence encodes CASTRGGNEKLFF. The complete variable domain, with remaining parts taken from reference TRBV2 and TRBJ1-4, reads EPEVTQTPSHQVTQMGQEVILRCVPISNHLYFYWYRQILGQKVEFLVSFYNNEISEKSEIFDDQFSVERPDGSNFTLKIRSTKLEDSAMYFCASTRGGNEKLFFGSGTQLSVL.

The rearrangement links TRBV2 to TRBJ2-7; D might be TRBD2 (5 bases). The V gene's germline CDR1 is SNHLY and CDR2 FYNNEI. V lost 7 bases to trimming and J lost 1 base, with 8 bases between them. The CDR3 covers 12 residues. The CDR3 region is CASTRESYEQYF. For the CDR3, the DNA is TGTGCCAGCACTCGGGAATCCTACGAGCAGTACTTC.

J is TRBJ1-1 and V is TRBV5-6; perhaps TRBD1 as D (6 bases). With 4 bases removed from V and 0 bases from J, the gap between germline ends came to 13 bases. Germline assignment: CDR1 SGHDT and CDR2 YYEEEE. There are 15 residues in the CDR3. This CDR3 reads CASSTPGQLNTEAFF. The CDR3 coding sequence is TGTGCCAGCAGCACTCCGGGACAACTGAACACTGAAGCTTTCTTT.

The sample holds a few counts of this clone. J is TRBJ1-2 and V is TRBV7-9, with TRBD1 matching 9 bases. This CDR3 has 15 amino acids. Germline CDR1 is SEHNR and CDR2 is FQNEAQ (reference sequence). The V and J ends lost 2 bases and 7 bases, in that order; junction bases with no gene match: 8. The DNA of the CDR3 is TGTGCCAGCAGCTTACAGCCGGGACAGGGCTTTGGCTACACCTTC. Amino acids: CASSLQPGQGFGYTF.

This clone was found once. The gene calls are TRBV28 and TRBJ2-7; D is possibly TRBD1 (7 bases). Germline lookup yields CDR1 MDHEN and CDR2 SYDVKM. The CDR3 totals 13 residues. V was shortened by 7 bases and J by 9 bases, with 19 bases between the two germline ends. CDR3 amino acids: CASMWGGTVRQYF. As DNA, the CDR3 is TGTGCCAGCATGTGGGGCGGGACAGTAAGGCAGTACTTC.

This chain uses TRBV7-9 with TRBJ2-7; D call uncertain. Germline V gene data show CDR1 as SEHNR and CDR2 as FQNEAQ (reference sequence). The CDR3 covers 16 residues. Deletions cut 5 bases from V and 0 bases from J, with 17 bases between. The CDR3, as DNA: TGTGCCAGCAGCCCGGAAAATGGCTGGAGCTCCTACGAGCAGTACTTC. Translation: CASSPENGWSSYEQYF.

V gene TRBV25-1 combines with J gene TRBJ2-7; 9 nucleotides match TRBD1. Germline CDR1 reads MGHDK; CDR2 reads SYGVNS. The CDR3 has 13 amino acids. Losses at the gene ends were 10 bases for V and 4 bases for J; bases not matched to a gene: 8. The CDR3 is CATVDRGLYEQYF. The CDR3 nucleotides read TGTGCCACCGTGGACAGGGGATTGTACGAGCAGTACTTC.

This clone was detected a few times. The chain employs TRBV6-5 and TRBJ2-2; TRBD2 might be the D (7 bases). Germline CDR1 MNHEY, CDR2 SVGAGI. This CDR3 comprises 15 residues. The V end was cut by 4 bases, the J end by 4 bases, with 13 bases between. This CDR3 is CASSLWEGGTGELFF. In DNA form, the CDR3 reads TGTGCCAGCAGTTTGTGGGAGGGGGGCACCGGGGAGCTGTTTTTT.

This clone showed up just a few times. The rearrangement uses TRBV9 and TRBJ2-3; D remains unclear. The germline V and J ends were trimmed by 4 bases and 2 bases, with 5 bases remaining between them. The length of the CDR3 is 12 residues. Per germline, CDR1 SGDLS and CDR2 YYNGEE. The CDR3 here is CASSPPTDTQYF. The CDR3 region has the DNA TGTGCCAGCAGCCCTCCCACAGATACGCAGTATTTT.

This clone has only a few counts. This sequence joins TRBV28 and TRBJ1-2, with 7 bases aligning to TRBD1. The CDR3 runs 16 residues. V gave up 2 bases and J gave up 4 bases; unmatched junction bases: 10. CDR1 is MDHEN and CDR2 is SYDVKM in the germline V gene. Written as DNA, the CDR3 is TGTGCCAGCAGTTTAGGGGGGTGGGACAGCAGCTATGGCTACACCTTC. Its protein is CASSLGGWDSSYGYTF.

The sample holds a few counts of this clone. The chain is built from TRBV30 and TRBJ1-5; D possibly corresponds to TRBD1 (6 bases). V was cut by 2 bases and J by 0 bases, with 11 bases left in between. The CDR3 is made up of 15 amino acids. Germline V gives CDR1 GTSNPN, CDR2 SVGIG (reference sequence). CDR3 protein: CAWSRRTASNQPQHF. CDR3 DNA: TGTGCCTGGAGTCGTAGGACAGCTAGCAATCAGCCCCAGCATTTT.

This clone has just a few counts. CDR3 DNA: TGTGCCAGCAGTGACTCAGAGGGCGCCGGGGAGCTGTTTTTT. It is translated as CASSDSEGAGELFF. The chain couples TRBV6-4 to TRBJ2-2; D may be TRBD2 (5 bases). In germline, CDR1 is MRHNA, CDR2 SNTAGT. The CDR3 has 14 residues. Trimming took off 0 bases at V and 6 bases at J, with 8 bases between the two ends.

V gene TRBV29-1 combines with J gene TRBJ2-7; 8 bases align to TRBD2. CDR1 and CDR2 from the germline V gene are SQVTM and ANQGSEA. Unmatched junction bases numbered 12, after V lost 6 bases and J lost 5 bases. The CDR3 has 14 residues. The CDR3: CSVHGFGGGDEQYF. CDR3 coding DNA: TGCAGCGTCCACGGGTTCGGGGGGGGCGACGAGCAGTACTTC.

This sequence joins TRBV5-1 and TRBJ1-4; D gene uncertain. There are 13 residues in the CDR3. V was clipped by 1 base and J by 3 bases, with 4 bases between them. The germline V gene has CDR1 SGHRS and CDR2 YFSETQ. In DNA form, the CDR3 reads TGCGCCAGCAGCTTGACACCTAATGAAAAACTGTTTTTT. Amino acid sequence: CASSLTPNEKLFF.

The V gene is TRBV11-2, the J gene TRBJ2-3, with TRBD2 matching over 9 bases. The CDR3 totals 17 residues. Germline CDR1 reads SGHAT; CDR2 reads FQNNGV. The V segment lost 3 bases and the J segment 4 bases; nucleotides outside the gene matches: 11. CDR3 DNA: TGTGCCAGCAGCTTCGGGTGGGCTAGCGGGACGTCAGATACGCAGTATTTT. As protein: CASSFGWASGTSDTQYF.

This clone showed up just once. The V call is TRBV7-6, the J call TRBJ2-1; TRBD1 matches at 12 bases. The CDR3 totals 15 residues. With 5 bases clipped from V and 6 bases from J, the junction kept 5 bases outside the gene matches. CDR1 SGHVS and CDR2 FNYEAQ come from the germline V gene. The CDR3 region has the DNA TGTGCCAGCAGCCGGGACAGGGGGCGCATCAATGAGCAGTTCTTC. It translates to CASSRDRGRINEQFF.

V is TRBV19 and J is TRBJ2-7; D possibly corresponds to TRBD2 (5 bases). This CDR3 comprises 13 residues. V was cut by 5 bases and J by 3 bases, with 11 bases left in between. Germline CDR1 LNHDA, CDR2 SQIVND (reference sequence). CDR3: CASSAGRHYEQYF. The CDR3 DNA reads TGTGCCAGTAGTGCGGGCCGACACTACGAGCAGTACTTC. The full variable domain, in which reference TRBV19 and TRBJ2-7 provide the parts outside the CDR3, is DGGITQSPKYLFRKEGQNVTLSCEQNLNHDAMYWYRQDPGQGLRLIYYSQIVNDFQKGDIAEGYSVSREKKESFPLTVTSAQKNPTAFYLCASSAGRHYEQYFGPGTRLTVT.